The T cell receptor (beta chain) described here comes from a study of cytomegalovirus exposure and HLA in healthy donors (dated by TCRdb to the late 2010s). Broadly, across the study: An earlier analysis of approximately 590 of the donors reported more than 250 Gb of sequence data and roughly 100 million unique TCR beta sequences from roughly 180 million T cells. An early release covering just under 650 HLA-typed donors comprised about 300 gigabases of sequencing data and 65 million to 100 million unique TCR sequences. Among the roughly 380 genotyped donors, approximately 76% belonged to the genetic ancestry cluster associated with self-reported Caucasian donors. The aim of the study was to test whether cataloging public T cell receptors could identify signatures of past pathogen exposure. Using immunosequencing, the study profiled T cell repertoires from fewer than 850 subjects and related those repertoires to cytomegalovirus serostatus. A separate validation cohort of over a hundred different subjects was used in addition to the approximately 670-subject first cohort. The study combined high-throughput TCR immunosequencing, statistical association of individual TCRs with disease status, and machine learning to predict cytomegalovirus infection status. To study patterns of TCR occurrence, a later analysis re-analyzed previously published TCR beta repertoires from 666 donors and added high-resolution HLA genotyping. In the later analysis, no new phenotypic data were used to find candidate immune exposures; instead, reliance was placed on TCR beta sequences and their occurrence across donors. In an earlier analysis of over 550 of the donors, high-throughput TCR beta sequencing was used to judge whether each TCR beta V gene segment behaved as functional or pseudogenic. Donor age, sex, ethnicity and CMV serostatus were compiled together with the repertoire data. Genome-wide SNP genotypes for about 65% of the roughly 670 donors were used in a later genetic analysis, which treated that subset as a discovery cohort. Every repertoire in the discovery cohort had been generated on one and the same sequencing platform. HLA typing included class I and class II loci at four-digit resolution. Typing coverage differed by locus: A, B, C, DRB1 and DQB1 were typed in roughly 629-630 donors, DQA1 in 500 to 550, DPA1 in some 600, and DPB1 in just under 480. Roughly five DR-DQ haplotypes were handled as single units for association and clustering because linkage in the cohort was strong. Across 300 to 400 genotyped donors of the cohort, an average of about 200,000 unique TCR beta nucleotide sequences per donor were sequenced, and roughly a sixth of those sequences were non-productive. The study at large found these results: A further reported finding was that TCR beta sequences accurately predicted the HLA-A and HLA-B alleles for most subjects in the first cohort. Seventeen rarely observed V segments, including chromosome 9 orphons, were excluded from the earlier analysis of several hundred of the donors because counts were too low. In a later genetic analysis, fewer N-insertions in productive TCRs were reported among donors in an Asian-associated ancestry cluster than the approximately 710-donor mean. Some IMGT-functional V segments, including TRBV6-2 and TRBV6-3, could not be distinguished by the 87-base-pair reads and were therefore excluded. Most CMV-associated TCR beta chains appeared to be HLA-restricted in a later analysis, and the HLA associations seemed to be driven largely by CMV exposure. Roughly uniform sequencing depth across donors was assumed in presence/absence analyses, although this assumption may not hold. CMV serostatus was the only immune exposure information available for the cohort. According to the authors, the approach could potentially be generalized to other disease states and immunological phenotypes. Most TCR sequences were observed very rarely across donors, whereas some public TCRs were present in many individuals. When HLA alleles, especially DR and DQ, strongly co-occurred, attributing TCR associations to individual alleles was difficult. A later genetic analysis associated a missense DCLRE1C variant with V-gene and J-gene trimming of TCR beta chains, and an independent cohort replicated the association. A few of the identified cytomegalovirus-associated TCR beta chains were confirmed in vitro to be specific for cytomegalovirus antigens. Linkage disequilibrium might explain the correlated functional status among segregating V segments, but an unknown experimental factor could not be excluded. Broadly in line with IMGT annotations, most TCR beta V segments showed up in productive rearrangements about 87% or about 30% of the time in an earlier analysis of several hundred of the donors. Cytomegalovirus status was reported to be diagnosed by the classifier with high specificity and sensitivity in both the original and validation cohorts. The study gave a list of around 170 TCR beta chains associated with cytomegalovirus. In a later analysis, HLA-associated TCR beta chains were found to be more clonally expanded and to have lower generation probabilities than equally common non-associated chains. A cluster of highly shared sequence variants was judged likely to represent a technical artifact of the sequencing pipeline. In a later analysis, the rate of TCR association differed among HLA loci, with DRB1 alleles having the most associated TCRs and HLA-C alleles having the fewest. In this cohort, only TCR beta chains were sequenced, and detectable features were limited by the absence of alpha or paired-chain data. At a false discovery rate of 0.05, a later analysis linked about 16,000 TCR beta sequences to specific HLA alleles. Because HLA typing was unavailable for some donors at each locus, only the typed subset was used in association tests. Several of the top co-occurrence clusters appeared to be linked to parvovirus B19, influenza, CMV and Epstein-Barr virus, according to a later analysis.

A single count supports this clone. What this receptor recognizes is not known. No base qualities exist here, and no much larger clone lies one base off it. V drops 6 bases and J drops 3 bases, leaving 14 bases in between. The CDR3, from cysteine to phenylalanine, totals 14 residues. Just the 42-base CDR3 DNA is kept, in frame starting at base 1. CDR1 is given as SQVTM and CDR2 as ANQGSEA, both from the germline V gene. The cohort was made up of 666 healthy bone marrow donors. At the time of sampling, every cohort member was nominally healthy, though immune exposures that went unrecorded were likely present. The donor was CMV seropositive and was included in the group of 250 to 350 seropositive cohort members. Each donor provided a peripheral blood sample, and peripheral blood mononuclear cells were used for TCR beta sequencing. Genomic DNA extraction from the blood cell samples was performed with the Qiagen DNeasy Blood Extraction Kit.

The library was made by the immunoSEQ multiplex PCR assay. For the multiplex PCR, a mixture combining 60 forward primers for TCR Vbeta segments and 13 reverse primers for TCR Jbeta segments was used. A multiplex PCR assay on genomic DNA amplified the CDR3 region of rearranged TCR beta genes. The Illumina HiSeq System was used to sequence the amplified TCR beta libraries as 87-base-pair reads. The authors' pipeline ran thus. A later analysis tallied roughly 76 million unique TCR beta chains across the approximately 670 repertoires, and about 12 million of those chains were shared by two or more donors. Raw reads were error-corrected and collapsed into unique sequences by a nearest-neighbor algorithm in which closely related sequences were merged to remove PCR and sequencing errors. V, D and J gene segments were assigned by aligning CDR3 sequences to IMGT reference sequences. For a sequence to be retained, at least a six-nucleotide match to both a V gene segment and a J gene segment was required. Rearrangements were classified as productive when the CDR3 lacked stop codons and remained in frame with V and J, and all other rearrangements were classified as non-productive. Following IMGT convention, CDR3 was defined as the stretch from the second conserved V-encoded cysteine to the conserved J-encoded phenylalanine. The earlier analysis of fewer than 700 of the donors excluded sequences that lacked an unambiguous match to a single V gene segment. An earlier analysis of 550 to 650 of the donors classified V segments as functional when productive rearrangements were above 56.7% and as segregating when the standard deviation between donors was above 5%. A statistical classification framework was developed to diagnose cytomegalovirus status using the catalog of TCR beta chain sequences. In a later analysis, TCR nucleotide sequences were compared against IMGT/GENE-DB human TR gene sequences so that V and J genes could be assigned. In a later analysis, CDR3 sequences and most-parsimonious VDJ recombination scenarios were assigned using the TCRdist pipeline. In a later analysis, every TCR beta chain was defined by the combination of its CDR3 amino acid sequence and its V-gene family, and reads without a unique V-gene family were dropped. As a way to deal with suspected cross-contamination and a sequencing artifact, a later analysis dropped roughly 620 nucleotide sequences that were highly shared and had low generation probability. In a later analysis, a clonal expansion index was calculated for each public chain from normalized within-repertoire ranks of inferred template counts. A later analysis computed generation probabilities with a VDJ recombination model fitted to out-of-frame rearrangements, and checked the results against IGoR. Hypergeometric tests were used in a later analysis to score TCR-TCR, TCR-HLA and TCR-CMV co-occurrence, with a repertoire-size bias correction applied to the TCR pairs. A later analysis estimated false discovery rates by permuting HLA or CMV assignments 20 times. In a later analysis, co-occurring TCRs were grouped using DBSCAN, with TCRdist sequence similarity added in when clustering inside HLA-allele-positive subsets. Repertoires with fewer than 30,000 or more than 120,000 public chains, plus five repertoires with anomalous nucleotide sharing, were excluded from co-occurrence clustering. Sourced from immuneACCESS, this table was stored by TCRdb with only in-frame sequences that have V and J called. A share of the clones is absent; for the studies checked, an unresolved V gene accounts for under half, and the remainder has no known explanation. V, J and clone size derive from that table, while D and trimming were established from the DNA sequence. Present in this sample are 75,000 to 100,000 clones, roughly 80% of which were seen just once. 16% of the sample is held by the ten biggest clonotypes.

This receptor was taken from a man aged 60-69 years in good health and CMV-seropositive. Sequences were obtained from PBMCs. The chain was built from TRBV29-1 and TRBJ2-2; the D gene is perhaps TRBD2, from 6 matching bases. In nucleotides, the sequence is TGCAGCGTCCCTTTAGGAGGGTACACCGGGGAGCTGTTTTTT. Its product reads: CSVPLGGYTGELFF.